Below, one TCR beta chain is given with its context. Sequencing was performed with immunoSEQ multiplex PCR; in TCRdb, only in-frame clones are kept and a portion is missing. The repertoire holds 300,000 to 450,000 clones, with about 90% as singletons. This entry is derived from a study of blood T cell repertoires in COVID-19. Study as a whole: The cDNA or gDNA used as material had been derived from T cells, B-cell-depleted T cells, or PBMCs.

Source material: peripheral blood. The clonotype comes from a woman aged 55-69 years with COVID-19, enrolled during active disease.

The CDR3 region is CASSQDIGAVDTIYF. As DNA, the CDR3 is TGTGCCAGCAGCCAAGATATAGGGGCCGTGGACACCATATATTTT. This chain uses TRBV14 with TRBJ1-3; maybe TRBD1 (5 bases). The V gene lost 0 bases and the J gene lost 8 bases, with 14 bases spanning the gap. Germline CDR1 and CDR2: SGHDN and FVKESK. The CDR3 has 15 residues. The full variable domain, with the rest looked up from reference TRBV14 and TRBJ1-3, is EAGVTQFPSHSVIEKGQTVTLRCDPISGHDNLYWYRRVMGKEIKFLLHFVKESKQDESGMPNNRFLAERTGGTYSTLKVQPAELEDSGVYFCASSQDIGAVDTIYFGEGSWLTVV.